These T cell receptor beta chains were read from a single sample in a study of cytomegalovirus exposure and HLA in healthy donors. The repertoire was sequenced with immunoSEQ multiplex PCR; TCRdb's copy has only in-frame clones and lacks some. The sample consists of roughly 200,000 clones, more than 65% of them appearing once. The sequencing sample was made of PBMCs. These receptors were collected from a man aged 40-50 years in good health and CMV-seropositive. Both conserved end residues are part of each CDR3. D genes are given only for firm matches. Size tells how often a clone was seen (once, few, many) or the class of an expanded clone, and some rows leave it out.

v_gene	abundance	d_gene	j_gene	CDR3nt	CDR3aa
TRBV19	NA	TRBD2	TRBJ2-5	TGTGCCAGTAGTATAGGGCTCGCGGGGGGTCAAGAGACCCAGTACTTC	CASSIGLAGGQETQYF
TRBV6-1	NA	NA	TRBJ1-3	TGTGCCAGTGGGGGGATGGGCCTCTCTGGAAACACCATATATTTT	CASGGMGLSGNTIYF
TRBV27	NA	NA	TRBJ2-5	TGTGCCAGCAGGCCGGGTCTCGGGGAGACCCAGTACTTC	CASRPGLGETQYF
TRBV7-2	once	NA	TRBJ1-6	TGTGCCAGCAGCAAGCGCCCGGGAGGCAATTCACCCCTCCACTTT	CASSKRPGGNSPLHF
TRBV7-2	once	TRBD2	TRBJ2-3	TGTGCCAGCAGCAGGAGCGGGGGGCTCGCGGGTACGCAGTATTTT	CASSRSGGLAGTQYF
TRBV2	NA	TRBD1	TRBJ2-4	TGTGCCAGCAGTGAAAACAGGGGTTCAAACATTCAGTACTTC	CASSENRGSNIQYF
TRBV6-1	NA	NA	TRBJ1-1	TGTGCCAGCAGTTTCCAGGTCATGAACACTGAAGCTTTCTTT	CASSFQVMNTEAFF
TRBV30	NA	TRBD1	TRBJ2-7	TGTGCCTGGAGCGCAGGGACAGGGAGCTCCTACGAGCAGTACTTC	CAWSAGTGSSYEQYF
TRBV9	NA	TRBD2	TRBJ2-1	TGTGCCAGCAGCGTGGCCGCGGGGGGCTTCTACAATGAGCAGTTCTTC	CASSVAAGGFYNEQFF
TRBV13	NA	TRBD2	TRBJ2-5	TGTGCCAGCAGCCCCTGGACTAGCGGGGGTAGGGAGACCCAGTACTTC	CASSPWTSGGRETQYF
TRBV4-3	NA	TRBD1	TRBJ1-2	TGCGCCAGCAGCCAGTGGGGACAGGGGGCAGGAGGCTACACCTTC	CASSQWGQGAGGYTF
TRBV7-9	NA	TRBD1	TRBJ1-5	TGTGCCAGCGGACAGGGGAGCGGCAATCAGCCCCAGCATTTT	CASGQGSGNQPQHF
TRBV9	NA	NA	TRBJ2-5	TGTGCCAGCAGCGTAGCCAGTGCCTTGGAGACCCAGTACTTC	CASSVASALETQYF
TRBV5-1	NA	NA	TRBJ1-1	TGTGCCAGCAGCTTGCGGGACACTGAAGCTTTCTTT	CASSLRDTEAFF
TRBV10-3	NA	TRBD2	TRBJ2-7	TGTGCCATCAGTGAGCCCCCTTGGTCTGTTAGCGGGATCCACGAGCAGTACTTC	CAISEPPWSVSGIHEQYF
TRBV5-1	few	NA	TRBJ2-5	TGCGCCAGCAGCTTGGATGGCAGTTTACAAGAGACCCAGTACTTC	CASSLDGSLQETQYF
TRBV7-9	NA	TRBD1	TRBJ2-7	TGTGCCAGCAGCCGACAGGGGGCTTACGAGCAGTACTTC	CASSRQGAYEQYF
TRBV5-6	NA	TRBD2	TRBJ2-3	TGTGCCAGCAGCGGGACGGGGGGGGTCACGAACACAGATACGCAGTATTTT	CASSGTGGVTNTDTQYF
TRBV5-1	NA	NA	TRBJ1-1	TGCGCCAGCAGCTTCTGGGGGCGGGACACTGAAGCTTTCTTT	CASSFWGRDTEAFF
TRBV6-1	NA	NA	TRBJ1-5	TGTGCCAGCACTCTGAACAGGCTCAATCAGCCCCAGCATTTT	CASTLNRLNQPQHF
TRBV7-9	NA	NA	TRBJ1-1	TGTGCCAGCAGCCCCTCAGGGTACGAAGCTTTCTTT	CASSPSGYEAFF
TRBV11-1	few	NA	TRBJ2-6	TGTGCCAGCAGCTCCTCCTACAGAACCCTCTCTGGGGCCAACGTCCTGACTTTC	CASSSSYRTLSGANVLTF
TRBV4-3	NA	TRBD2	TRBJ2-7	TGCGCCAGCAGCCGAGGCCTAGCGGGAGTGACTTACGAGCAGTACTTC	CASSRGLAGVTYEQYF
TRBV4-3	NA	NA	TRBJ1-3	TGCGCCAGCAGCCAAGATAGTGACAGCTCTGGAAACACCATATATTTT	CASSQDSDSSGNTIYF
TRBV4-3	NA	TRBD2	TRBJ2-1	TGCGCCAGCAGCCAACTGGGCGGAGGACTAGAGTACAATGAGCAGTTCTTC	CASSQLGGGLEYNEQFF
TRBV27	NA	TRBD2	TRBJ2-5	TGTGCCAGCAGCCGGGGGAGATCACTAAGACTAGCGGGTAATAAAGAGACCCAGTACTTC	CASSRGRSLRLAGNKETQYF
TRBV7-3	NA	TRBD2	TRBJ2-2	TGTGCCAGCAGCCCGAGCGGGGTGAACACCGGGGAGCTGTTTTTT	CASSPSGVNTGELFF
TRBV10-3	NA	NA	TRBJ1-6	TGTGCCATCAGTGAGTCGGGCAGGGGCGATTCACCCCTCCACTTT	CAISESGRGDSPLHF
TRBV4-1	NA	TRBD2	TRBJ2-5	TGCGCCAGCAGCCAAGAAGGGCTAGCGGGAGCCGCGGCCCAGTACTTC	CASSQEGLAGAAAQYF
TRBV7-9	NA	NA	TRBJ1-2	TGTGCCAGCAGCTCTAGGGGGGGCAACCCTAACTATGGCTACACCTTC	CASSSRGGNPNYGYTF
TRBV15	NA	TRBD1	TRBJ2-6	TGTGCCACCAGCAGGTCGGGACAGAGCTCTGGGGCCAACGTCCTGACTTTC	CATSRSGQSSGANVLTF
TRBV5-1	once	NA	TRBJ1-6	TGCGCCAGCAGCCCCGGGACAAATAATTCACCCCTCCACTTT	CASSPGTNNSPLHF
TRBV18	NA	NA	TRBJ1-2	TGTGCCAGCTCCAACCAGGGAGGGGATGGCTACACCTTC	CASSNQGGDGYTF
TRBV11-2	NA	NA	TRBJ1-4	TGTGCCAGCAGTCCTTCCCCCCTTACAACTAATGAAAAACTGTTTTTT	CASSPSPLTTNEKLFF
TRBV19	once	NA	TRBJ2-5	TGTGCCAGTAGTTGGACTTCCGAAAACCAAGAGACCCAGTACTTC	CASSWTSENQETQYF
TRBV4-2	NA	TRBD2	TRBJ2-3	TGTGCCAGCAGCCCGGGACTAGCCCTAGGAGCAGATACGCAGTATTTT	CASSPGLALGADTQYF
TRBV5-4	NA	TRBD2	TRBJ2-1	TGTGCCAGCAGCTTGAGGCTAGCGGGAGGGGATGAGCAGTTCTTC	CASSLRLAGGDEQFF
TRBV5-1	NA	TRBD1	TRBJ1-2	TGCGCCAGCAGCCCGGGGGGACAGGGGGCATTTGTCTATGGCTACACCTTC	CASSPGGQGAFVYGYTF
TRBV29-1	few	NA	TRBJ2-7	TGCAGCGTTAGGACATTCTACGAGCAGTACTTC	CSVRTFYEQYF
TRBV28	NA	NA	TRBJ2-1	TGTGCCAGCAGTCAAGAGGACAATCTGAATGAGCAGTTCTTC	CASSQEDNLNEQFF
TRBV19	NA	NA	TRBJ1-1	TGTGCCAGTAGTATAACCGGGGGAGGAGCCACTGAAGCTTTCTTT	CASSITGGGATEAFF
TRBV9	NA	TRBD1	TRBJ2-7	TGTGCCAGCAGCGGAGGTCCAGGGGGCCCCTACGAGCAGTACTTC	CASSGGPGGPYEQYF
TRBV5-6	NA	NA	TRBJ1-2	TGTGCCAGCAGCTCACAGGCCCACTATGGCTACACCTTC	CASSSQAHYGYTF
TRBV19	NA	NA	TRBJ1-5	TGTGCCAGTAGCGGAGTGTTGGGCAATCAGCCCCAGCATTTT	CASSGVLGNQPQHF
TRBV29-1	NA	NA	TRBJ2-5	TGCAGCGTCTTAGGGGGAGGGTGGGGGACGGGAAAAGAGACCCAGTACTTC	CSVLGGGWGTGKETQYF
TRBV5-4	NA	TRBD1	TRBJ2-5	TGTGCCAGCAGCCTACAGGGGTGGAACAAAGAGACCCAGTACTTC	CASSLQGWNKETQYF
TRBV6-6	NA	TRBD1	TRBJ2-7	TGTGCCAGCAGTTACGGGACAGTCCGCCACGAGCAGTACTTC	CASSYGTVRHEQYF
TRBV19	NA	NA	TRBJ1-1	TGTGCCAGTAGTACGTACAGGACTGAAGCTTTCTTT	CASSTYRTEAFF
TRBV11-3	NA	TRBD2	TRBJ2-1	TGTGCCAGCAGCCGCGGGACTAGCGGAATTTACAATGAGCAGTTCTTC	CASSRGTSGIYNEQFF
TRBV19	NA	TRBD2	TRBJ2-1	TGTGCCAGTAGTGGGCTAGCGGATGCCAGCTCCTACAATGAGCAGTTCTTC	CASSGLADASSYNEQFF
TRBV19	NA	NA	TRBJ1-2	TGTGCCAGCCGGTCTACCCCATTCTACACCTTC	CASRSTPFYTF
TRBV2	NA	NA	TRBJ2-7	TGTGCCAGCAGAGGGACCGGGGGCGAGCAGTACTTC	CASRGTGGEQYF